Listed below are T cell receptor beta chains from one sample, sequenced in a study of technical replicates of blood from a handful of donors. Here immunoSEQ multiplex PCR was the method, and the copy in TCRdb shows in-frame clones only, minus some. The sample has about 100,000 clones; approximately 94% are singletons. The sample comprised T cells isolated from PBMCs. Receptors originate from a human donor in good health. The CDR3 runs from the conserved cysteine through the conserved F or W. Each record gives: V gene, J gene, D gene, clone size, CDR3 protein, CDR3 DNA. D genes are given only for firm matches. Rows may omit the clone size; those that give it use once, few, many or a size class.

TRBV2	TRBJ2-7	TRBD2	.	CASSASGTSVYEQYF	TGTGCCAGCAGTGCCTCCGGGACTAGCGTCTACGAGCAGTACTTC
TRBV2	TRBJ2-2	TRBD1	.	CASRAGTGATGELFF	TGTGCCAGCAGGGCCGGGACAGGGGCCACCGGGGAGCTGTTTTTT
TRBV20-1	TRBJ2-7	.	.	CSARATYEQYF	TGCAGTGCTAGAGCTACCTACGAGCAGTACTTC
TRBV2	TRBJ2-2	TRBD1	.	CASSDFGTGGGELFF	TGTGCCAGCAGTGACTTTGGGACAGGGGGCGGGGAGCTGTTTTTT
TRBV6-5	TRBJ1-2	.	.	CASSYSGGHYGYTF	TGTGCCAGCAGTTACTCGGGAGGTCACTATGGCTACACCTTC
TRBV4-2	TRBJ1-3	.	.	CASSQAFTYSGNTIYF	TGTGCCAGCAGCCAAGCTTTCACCTACTCTGGAAACACCATATATTTT
TRBV28	TRBJ2-5	TRBD1	once	CASSERPGQGDWGETQYF	TGTGCCAGCAGTGAGAGGCCGGGACAGGGGGACTGGGGAGAGACCCAGTACTTC
TRBV19	TRBJ2-2	TRBD1	.	CASSSLTGGTGELFF	TGTGCCAGTAGTTCCCTGACAGGGGGGACCGGGGAGCTGTTTTTT
TRBV28	TRBJ1-1	.	.	CATVGLSGTFF	TGTGCCACAGTGGGTCTCTCGGGAACTTTCTTT
TRBV10-1	TRBJ2-1	TRBD1	.	CASSDTEGQGAYEQFF	TGCGCCAGCAGTGATACTGAGGGACAGGGGGCCTATGAGCAGTTCTTC
TRBV7-9	TRBJ1-3	TRBD1	.	CASSRDSSGNTIYF	TGTGCCAGCAGTAGGGACAGCTCTGGAAACACCATATATTTT
TRBV9	TRBJ1-1	.	.	CASSVAPQGGGGNTEAFF	TGTGCCAGCAGCGTAGCTCCACAGGGCGGAGGAGGCAACACTGAAGCTTTCTTT
TRBV29-1	TRBJ1-5	TRBD1	.	CSVGTGDRQPQHF	TGCAGCGTTGGGACAGGGGACCGCCAGCCCCAGCATTTT
TRBV2	TRBJ2-2	.	.	CASIREGAGELFF	TGTGCCAGCATCAGGGAGGGGGCCGGGGAGCTGTTTTTT
TRBV29-1	TRBJ2-2	TRBD1	.	CSVETGTTGELFF	TGCAGCGTTGAGACAGGGACCACCGGGGAGCTGTTTTTT
TRBV18	TRBJ2-7	.	.	CASSLRQDRMWEQYF	TGTGCCAGCTCACTGCGACAGGATAGGATGTGGGAGCAGTACTTC
TRBV5-4	TRBJ1-6	TRBD1	.	CASSSGQGGLSPLHF	TGTGCCAGCAGCTCGGGACAGGGCGGGCTTTCACCCCTCCACTTT
TRBV15	TRBJ2-1	.	once	CATSRDGLLYNEQFF	TGTGCCACCAGCAGGGACGGACTACTTTACAATGAGCAGTTCTTC
TRBV28	TRBJ1-3	.	.	CATQGSGNTIYF	TGTGCCACTCAGGGGTCTGGAAACACCATATATTTT
TRBV7-9	TRBJ2-7	.	.	CASSLVPGFPYEQYF	TGTGCCAGCAGCTTAGTCCCAGGGTTCCCCTACGAGCAGTACTTC
TRBV2	TRBJ1-6	.	.	CASSPRQVYNSPLHF	TGTGCCAGCAGTCCCAGACAGGTCTATAATTCACCCCTCCACTTT
TRBV5-4	TRBJ1-2	.	.	CASSLAGEYYGYTF	TGTGCCAGCAGCTTGGCGGGGGAGTACTATGGCTACACCTTC
TRBV7-9	TRBJ1-1	.	once	CASSPGDGLDTEAFF	TGTGCCAGCAGTCCGGGAGACGGACTGGACACTGAAGCTTTCTTT
TRBV19	TRBJ1-1	TRBD1	few	CASSTSGGTEAFF	TGTGCCAGTAGTACCTCAGGGGGAACTGAAGCTTTCTTT
TRBV5-1	TRBJ2-3	.	.	CASSLGAGSDTQYF	TGCGCCAGCAGCTTGGGGGCAGGGTCAGATACGCAGTATTTT
TRBV13	TRBJ1-3	.	.	CASSGQTQGAGNTIYF	TGTGCCAGCAGCGGACAAACACAAGGAGCTGGAAACACCATATATTTT
TRBV6-5	TRBJ1-4	.	.	CASSYSAAETNEKLFF	TGTGCCAGCAGTTACTCAGCGGCGGAAACTAATGAAAAACTGTTTTTT
TRBV5-4	TRBJ2-3	TRBD2	.	CASRTSGGAADTQYF	TGTGCCAGCAGAACTAGCGGGGGGGCTGCAGATACGCAGTATTTT
TRBV28	TRBJ1-2	.	.	CASTREDGYTF	TGTGCCAGCACCCGGGAAGATGGCTACACCTTC
TRBV5-4	TRBJ1-1	.	.	CASSSGLKTEAFF	TGTGCCAGCAGCTCGGGACTGAAGACTGAAGCTTTCTTT
TRBV10-3	TRBJ2-5	TRBD2	.	CAISDGLVGETQYF	TGTGCCATCAGTGACGGACTAGTTGGAGAGACCCAGTACTTC
TRBV2	TRBJ1-3	.	.	CASSEIVSDYGNTIYF	TGTGCCAGCAGTGAAATTGTAAGCGATTATGGAAACACCATATATTTT
TRBV18	TRBJ2-1	.	.	CASSPSRDEQFF	TGTGCCAGCTCACCCAGTCGGGATGAGCAGTTCTTC
TRBV4-1	TRBJ1-5	.	.	CASSLGQYQPQHF	TGCGCCAGCAGTCTCGGACAGTATCAGCCCCAGCATTTT
TRBV10-1	TRBJ2-5	TRBD1	.	CASSGQGRETQYF	TGCGCCAGCAGCGGACAGGGTCGAGAGACCCAGTACTTC
TRBV18	TRBJ1-2	.	.	CASSPDSRSGYTF	TGTGCCAGCTCACCGGACAGTAGGAGTGGCTACACCTTC
TRBV28	TRBJ2-2	TRBD1	.	CASSLSPGQGYVTGELFF	TGTGCCAGCAGTTTATCCCCGGGACAGGGGTATGTCACCGGGGAGCTGTTTTTT
TRBV10-2	TRBJ2-1	TRBD1	.	CASSAEDRGIRWSYNEQFF	TGCGCCAGCAGTGCCGAGGACAGGGGAATAAGATGGTCCTACAATGAGCAGTTCTTC
TRBV5-4	TRBJ2-7	TRBD2	.	CASSSRAGGPEQYF	TGTGCCAGCAGCTCGAGGGCGGGAGGGCCCGAGCAGTACTTC
TRBV30	TRBJ1-2	.	.	CAWSDGLNYGYTF	TGTGCCTGGAGTGATGGACTCAACTATGGCTACACCTTC
TRBV5-1	TRBJ1-2	.	.	CASSPQGSDGYTF	TGCGCCAGCAGCCCGCAGGGGTCGGATGGCTACACCTTC
TRBV6-4	TRBJ1-6	.	.	CASSGRSNSPLHF	TGTGCCAGCAGCGGTCGATCTAATTCACCCCTCCACTTT
TRBV6-1	TRBJ1-1	TRBD1	.	CASSELPGQGNTEAFF	TGTGCCAGCAGTGAACTCCCTGGACAGGGAAACACTGAAGCTTTCTTT
TRBV7-9	TRBJ1-5	.	few	CASSLGQVSEPQHF	TGTGCCAGCAGCTTAGGACAGGTCTCGGAGCCCCAGCATTTT
TRBV19	TRBJ2-1	.	.	CASSKFQDSNNEQFF	TGTGCCAGTAGTAAATTTCAGGACTCCAACAATGAGCAGTTCTTC
TRBV5-5	TRBJ2-7	TRBD1	.	CASSWDSHYEQYF	TGTGCCAGCAGCTGGGACAGCCACTACGAGCAGTACTTC
TRBV28	TRBJ2-5	TRBD2	.	CASKPGGADETQYF	TGTGCCAGCAAACCCGGGGGGGCCGATGAGACCCAGTACTTC
TRBV19	TRBJ1-4	.	.	CASTTSGHGNEKLFF	TGTGCCAGTACTACATCGGGACACGGCAATGAAAAACTGTTTTTT
TRBV7-9	TRBJ2-1	TRBD2	once	CASSLGPGGGVTEQFF	TGTGCCAGCAGCTTAGGTCCTGGCGGGGGGGTTACTGAGCAGTTCTTC
TRBV10-3	TRBJ2-2	.	.	CAISPGVGRELFF	TGTGCCATCAGTCCGGGTGTTGGCCGGGAGCTGTTTTTT
TRBV6-4	TRBJ1-2	TRBD1	.	CASRATGGENLYGYTF	TGTGCCAGCAGAGCCACAGGGGGCGAAAACCTGTATGGCTACACCTTC
TRBV6-1	TRBJ2-5	TRBD2	.	CASSEVPGGRETQYF	TGTGCCAGCAGTGAAGTCCCGGGGGGAAGGGAGACCCAGTACTTC